This T cell receptor beta chain was sequenced in a study of blood T cell repertoires in COVID-19. As for the study in general: Both acute and convalescent COVID-19 samples were obtained from the United States, Italy and Spain. T cells, B-cell-depleted T cells, or PBMCs supplied cDNA or gDNA.

Germline lookup yields CDR1 MDHEN and CDR2 SYDVKM. This CDR3 spans 16 amino acids. V lost 11 bases to trimming and J lost 1 base; unmatched junction nucleotides: 16. Profiled with immunoSEQ multiplex PCR; TCRdb holds only in-frame clones, not every one. The table lists around 70,000 clones, more than 70% of them singletons. During active infection, Seattle patients enrolled and were then monitored through disease. Source material: peripheral blood. The receptor was derived from a man between 45 and 60 years old with COVID-19, enrolled during active disease. The V and J genes are TRBV28 and TRBJ1-1; 7 bases align to TRBD1. The CDR3 spells CALIPPAGTANTEAFF. DNA of the CDR3: TGTGCCTTAATTCCCCCCGCCGGGACAGCGAACACTGAAGCTTTCTTT.